The present TCR beta chain was sequenced within a study of blood T cell repertoires in COVID-19. This clone has just one count. V was cut by 3 bases and J by 2 bases, with 8 bases left in between. Germline lookup yields CDR1 SQVTM and CDR2 ANQGSEA. The CDR3 has 14 residues. Self-reported history from a screening survey and questionnaire set each donor's cohort. In the original workflow: By means of reference gene primer amplification, nucleated cell counts were estimated. Sequenced by immunoSEQ multiplex PCR; TCRdb stores in-frame clones only, minus some. From that table come the V and J calls and clone size; the DNA was used to work out D and trimming. This sample has about 300,000 clones; roughly 89% occur once, and the top ten carry roughly 5%.

V is TRBV29-1 and J is TRBJ2-6, with D possibly being TRBD2 (6 bases). The receptor was isolated from a man in his 60s who had recovered from COVID-19. Sequencing was carried out using PBMCs or T cells enriched from blood (not recorded which). CDR3 sequence: CSVDGGTGANVLTF. Here the CDR3 DNA reads TGCAGCGTTGATGGGGGGACTGGGGCCAACGTCCTGACTTTC.